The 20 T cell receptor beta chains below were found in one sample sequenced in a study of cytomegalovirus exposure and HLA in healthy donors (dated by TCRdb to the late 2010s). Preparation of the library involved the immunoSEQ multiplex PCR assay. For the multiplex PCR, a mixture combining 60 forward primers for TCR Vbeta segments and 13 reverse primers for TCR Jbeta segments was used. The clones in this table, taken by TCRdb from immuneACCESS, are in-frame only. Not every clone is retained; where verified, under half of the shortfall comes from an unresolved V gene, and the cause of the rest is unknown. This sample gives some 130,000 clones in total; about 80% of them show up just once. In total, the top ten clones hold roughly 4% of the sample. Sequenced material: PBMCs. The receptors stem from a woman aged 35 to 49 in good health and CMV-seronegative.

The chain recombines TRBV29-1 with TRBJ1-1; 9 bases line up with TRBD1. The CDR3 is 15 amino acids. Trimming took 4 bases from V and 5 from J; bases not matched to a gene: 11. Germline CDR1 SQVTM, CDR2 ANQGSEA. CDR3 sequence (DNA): TGCAGCGTTGTTCCACAGGGGGCTCGGGGAACTGAAGCTTTCTTT. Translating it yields CSVVPQGARGTEAFF.

In nucleotides, the CDR3 is TGCGCCAGCAGCCAAGCGCGGTCATACACCGGGGAGCTGTTTTTT. The encoded protein is CASSQARSYTGELFF. The V and J genes are TRBV4-3 and TRBJ2-2, with no clear D. The V gene's germline CDR1 is LGHNA and CDR2 YSLEER. V lost 1 base and J 3 bases, leaving 9 bases between the germline ends. The CDR3 extends over 15 amino acids.

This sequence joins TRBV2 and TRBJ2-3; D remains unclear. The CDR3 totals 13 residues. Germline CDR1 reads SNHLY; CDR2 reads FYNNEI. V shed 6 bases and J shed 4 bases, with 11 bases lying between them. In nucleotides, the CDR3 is TGTGCCAGCAGCTCCCAACAGTCAGATACGCAGTATTTT. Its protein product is CASSSQQSDTQYF.

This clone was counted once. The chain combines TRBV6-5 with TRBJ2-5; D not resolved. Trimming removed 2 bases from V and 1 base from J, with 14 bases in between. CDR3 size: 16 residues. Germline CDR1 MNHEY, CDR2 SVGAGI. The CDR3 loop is CASSYQSPPRQETQYF. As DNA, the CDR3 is TGTGCCAGCAGTTACCAAAGCCCACCGCGCCAAGAGACCCAGTACTTC.

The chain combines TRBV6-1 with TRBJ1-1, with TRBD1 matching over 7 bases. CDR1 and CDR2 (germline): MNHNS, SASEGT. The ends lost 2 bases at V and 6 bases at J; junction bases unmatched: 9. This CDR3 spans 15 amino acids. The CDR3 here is CASSEHRGGLAEAFF. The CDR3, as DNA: TGTGCCAGCAGTGAACACAGGGGTGGGCTAGCTGAAGCTTTCTTT.

The CDR3 here is CASSFAAGVQDTQYF. The CDR3 region has the DNA TGTGCCAGCAGCTTCGCGGCGGGAGTTCAAGATACGCAGTATTTT. This chain links TRBV7-3 with TRBJ2-3; 7 bases are shared with TRBD2. Germline CDR1 and CDR2: SGHTA and FQGTGA. The CDR3 runs to 15 residues. J lost 5 bases, V lost 3 bases, and 8 bases had no gene match.

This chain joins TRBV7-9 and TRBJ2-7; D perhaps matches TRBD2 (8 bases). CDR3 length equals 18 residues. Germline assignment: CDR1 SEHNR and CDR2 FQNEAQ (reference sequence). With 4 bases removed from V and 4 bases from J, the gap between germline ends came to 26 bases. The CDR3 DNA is TGTGCCAGCAGCTCTCGAGACAGGGTTTCGGGAGGGGGATACGAGCAGTACTTC. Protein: CASSSRDRVSGGGYEQYF.

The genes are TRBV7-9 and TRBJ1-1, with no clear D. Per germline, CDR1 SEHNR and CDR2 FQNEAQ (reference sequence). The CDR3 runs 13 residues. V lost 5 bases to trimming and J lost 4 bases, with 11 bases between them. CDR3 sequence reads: CASSLASGTEAFF. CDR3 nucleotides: TGTGCCAGCAGCCTTGCCAGTGGCACTGAAGCTTTCTTT.

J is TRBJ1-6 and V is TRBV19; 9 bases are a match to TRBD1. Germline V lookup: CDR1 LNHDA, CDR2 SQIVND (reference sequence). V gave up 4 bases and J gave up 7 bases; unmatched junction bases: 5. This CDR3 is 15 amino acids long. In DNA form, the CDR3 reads TGTGCCAGTAGTACGACAGGGGGTAGGAATTCACCCCTCCACTTT. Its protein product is CASSTTGGRNSPLHF. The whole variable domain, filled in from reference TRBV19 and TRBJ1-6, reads DGGITQSPKYLFRKEGQNVTLSCEQNLNHDAMYWYRQDPGQGLRLIYYSQIVNDFQKGDIAEGYSVSREKKESFPLTVTSAQKNPTAFYLCASSTTGGRNSPLHFGNGTRLTVT.

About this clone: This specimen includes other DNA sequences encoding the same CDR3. The CDR3 nucleotides are TGCAGCGTTGCCGTGAACACTGAAGCTTTCTTT. Protein product: CSVAVNTEAFF. The gene calls are TRBV29-1 and TRBJ1-1, with D uncertain. Germline V gene lookup returns CDR1 SQVTM and CDR2 ANQGSEA. This CDR3 has 11 residues. The V and J ends lost 4 bases and 0 bases respectively, with 3 bases between them. Filled out from reference TRBV29-1 and TRBJ1-1, the complete variable domain reads SAVISQKPSRDICQRGTSLTIQCQVDSQVTMMFWYRQQPGQSLTLIATANQGSEATYESGFVIDKFPISRPNLTFSTLTVSNMSPEDSSIYLCSVAVNTEAFFGQGTRLTVV.

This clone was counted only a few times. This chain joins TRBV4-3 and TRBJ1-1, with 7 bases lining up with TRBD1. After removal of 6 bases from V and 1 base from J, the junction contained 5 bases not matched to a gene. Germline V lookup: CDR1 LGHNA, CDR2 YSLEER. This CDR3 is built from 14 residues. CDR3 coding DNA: TGCGCCAGCAGTCGGACAGGCCCGAACACTGAAGCTTTCTTT. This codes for CASSRTGPNTEAFF.

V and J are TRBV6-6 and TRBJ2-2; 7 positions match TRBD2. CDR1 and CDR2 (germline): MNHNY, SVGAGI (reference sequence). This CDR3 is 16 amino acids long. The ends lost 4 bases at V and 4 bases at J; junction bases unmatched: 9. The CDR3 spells CASSSKATGGTGELFF. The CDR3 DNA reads TGTGCCAGCAGTTCCAAGGCGACGGGGGGCACCGGGGAGCTGTTTTTT.

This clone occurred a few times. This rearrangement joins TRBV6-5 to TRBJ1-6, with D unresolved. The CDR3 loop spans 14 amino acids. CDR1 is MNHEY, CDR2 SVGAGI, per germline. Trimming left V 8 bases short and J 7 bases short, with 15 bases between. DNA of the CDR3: TGTGCCAGCTTCCCTCGGGGATGGAATTCACCCCTCCACTTT. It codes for CASFPRGWNSPLHF.

CDR3 region: CASSFTGTGPYEQYF. The CDR3 DNA is TGTGCCAGCAGCTTTACAGGGACCGGGCCCTACGAGCAGTACTTC. The gene calls are TRBV5-8 and TRBJ2-7, with D possibly TRBD1 on 6 matching bases. The CDR3 sequence is 15 residues long. Between the trimmed V and J ends, which lost 2 bases and 2 bases, there was a span of 14 bases. Germline CDR1 SGHTS, CDR2 YDEGEE.

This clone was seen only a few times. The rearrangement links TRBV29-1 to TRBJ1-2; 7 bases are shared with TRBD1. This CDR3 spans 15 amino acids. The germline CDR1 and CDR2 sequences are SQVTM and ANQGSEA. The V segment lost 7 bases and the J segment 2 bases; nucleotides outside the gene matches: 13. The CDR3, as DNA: TGCAGCGCAGGGGGGTTTGCAGGGCCCAACTATGGCTACACCTTC. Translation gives CSAGGFAGPNYGYTF.

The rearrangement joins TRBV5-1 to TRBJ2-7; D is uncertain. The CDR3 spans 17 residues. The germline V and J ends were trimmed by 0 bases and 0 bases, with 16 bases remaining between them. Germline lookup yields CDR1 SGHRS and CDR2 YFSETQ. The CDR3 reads CASSLDDSHTFSYEQYF. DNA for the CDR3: TGCGCCAGCAGCTTGGATGACTCCCACACCTTCTCCTACGAGCAGTACTTC.

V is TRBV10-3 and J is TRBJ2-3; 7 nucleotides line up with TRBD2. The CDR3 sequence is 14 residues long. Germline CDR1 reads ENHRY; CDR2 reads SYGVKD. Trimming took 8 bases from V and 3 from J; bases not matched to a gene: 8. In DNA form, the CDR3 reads TGTGCCATCTCCTTGGGGGGGGGTACAGATACGCAGTATTTT. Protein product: CAISLGGGTDTQYF.

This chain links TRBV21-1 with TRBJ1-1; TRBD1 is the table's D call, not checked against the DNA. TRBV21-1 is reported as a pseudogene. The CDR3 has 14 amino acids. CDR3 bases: TGTGCCAGCCCCGTAGCCACAGGGGGCGCTGAAGCTTTCTTT. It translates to CASPVATGGAEAFF.

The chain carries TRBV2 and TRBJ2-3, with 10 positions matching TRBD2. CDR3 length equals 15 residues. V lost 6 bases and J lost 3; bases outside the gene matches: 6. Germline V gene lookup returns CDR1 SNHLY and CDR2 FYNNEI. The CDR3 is CASRALAGVTDTQYF. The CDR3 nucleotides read TGTGCCAGCAGAGCCCTAGCGGGGGTTACAGATACGCAGTATTTT.

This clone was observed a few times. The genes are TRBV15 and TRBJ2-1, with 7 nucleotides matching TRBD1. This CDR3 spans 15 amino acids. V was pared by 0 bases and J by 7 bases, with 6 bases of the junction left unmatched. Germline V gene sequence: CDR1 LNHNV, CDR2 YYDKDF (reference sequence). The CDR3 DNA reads TGTGCCACCAGCAGAGATTCGAGGGGGCAAAATGAGCAGTTCTTC. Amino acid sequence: CATSRDSRGQNEQFF.